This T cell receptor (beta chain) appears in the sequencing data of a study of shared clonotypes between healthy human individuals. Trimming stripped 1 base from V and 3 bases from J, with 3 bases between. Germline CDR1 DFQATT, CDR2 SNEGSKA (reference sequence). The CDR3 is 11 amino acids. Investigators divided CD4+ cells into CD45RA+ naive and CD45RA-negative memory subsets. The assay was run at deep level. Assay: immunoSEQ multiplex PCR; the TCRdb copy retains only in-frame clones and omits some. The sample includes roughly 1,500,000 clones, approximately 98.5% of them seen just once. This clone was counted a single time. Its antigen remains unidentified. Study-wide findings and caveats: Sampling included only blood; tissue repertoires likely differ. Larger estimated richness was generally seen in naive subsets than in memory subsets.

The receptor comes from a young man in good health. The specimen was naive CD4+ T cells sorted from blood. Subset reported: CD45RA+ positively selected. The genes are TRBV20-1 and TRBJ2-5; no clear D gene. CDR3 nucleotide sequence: TGCAGTGCTAGAGGGGAAGAGACCCAGTACTTC. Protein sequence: CSARGEETQYF.